This T cell receptor beta chain originates from a study of molecular identifiers for immune sequencing clone quantification. Study results and limitations: Roughly 950,000 naive cells reportedly did not prevent detection of spiked Jurkat TCR RNA from one cell. Beyond 20 RNA copies, clones held over 99% of effector molecules, compared with under 1% in naive cells.

Bulk TCR library preparation followed previously described methods with listed TCR primers. TCRdb ran MiXCR on the PCR reads and lists one entry per CDR3 protein. In the table there are 85,000 to 120,000 distinct CDR3 sequences, around 37% of which are singletons. The CDR3 has 15 amino acids. The ends lost 4 bases at V and 4 bases at J; junction bases unmatched: 5. CDR1 and CDR2 from the germline V gene are MGHDK and SYGVNS. This clonotype was counted between two and nine times. No antigen is known for it. This sequence originates from a human donor in good health. Some libraries in this study had Jurkat cell RNA spiked in. The V gene is TRBV25-1, the J gene TRBJ1-5; 9 positions agree with TRBD1. Specimen: naive CD8+ T cells from blood, with Jurkat cell RNA spiked in. The subset was: FACS-sorted CD8+CD4-CCR7+CD45RA+ naive T cells. The chain's CDR3 is CASSGDRGWNQPQHF. CDR3 sequence (DNA): TGTGCCAGCAGTGGAGACAGGGGGTGGAATCAGCCCCAGCATTTT.